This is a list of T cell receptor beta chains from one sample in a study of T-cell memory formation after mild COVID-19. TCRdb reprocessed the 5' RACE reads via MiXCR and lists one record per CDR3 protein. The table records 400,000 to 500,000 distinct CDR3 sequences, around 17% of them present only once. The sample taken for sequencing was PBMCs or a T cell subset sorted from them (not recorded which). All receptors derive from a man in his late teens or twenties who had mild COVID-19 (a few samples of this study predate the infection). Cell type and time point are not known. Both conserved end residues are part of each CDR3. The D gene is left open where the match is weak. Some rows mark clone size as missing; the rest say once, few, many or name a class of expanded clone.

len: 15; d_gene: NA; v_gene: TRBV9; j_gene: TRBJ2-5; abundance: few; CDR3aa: CASSPRPDRQETQYF; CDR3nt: TGTGCCAGCAGCCCCCGCCCAGACAGGCAAGAGACCCAGTACTTC
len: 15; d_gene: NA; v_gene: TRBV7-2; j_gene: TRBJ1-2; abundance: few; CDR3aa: CASSLVEGANYGYTF; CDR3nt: TGTGCCAGCAGCTTAGTCGAGGGCGCCAACTATGGCTACACCTTC
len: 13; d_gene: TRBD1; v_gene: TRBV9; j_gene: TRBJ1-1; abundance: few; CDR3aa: CASSVSPDRAAFF; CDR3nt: TGTGCCAGCAGCGTTTCTCCGGACAGGGCTGCTTTCTTT
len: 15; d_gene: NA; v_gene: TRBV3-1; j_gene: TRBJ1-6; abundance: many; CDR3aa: CASSQNEGGGSPLHF; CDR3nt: TGTGCCAGCAGCCAAAACGAAGGAGGAGGCTCACCCCTCCACTTT
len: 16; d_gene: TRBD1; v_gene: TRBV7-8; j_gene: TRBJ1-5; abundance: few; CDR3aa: CASSLTRDRANQPQHF; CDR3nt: TGTGCCAGCAGCTTAACCCGGGACAGGGCTAATCAGCCCCAGCATTTT
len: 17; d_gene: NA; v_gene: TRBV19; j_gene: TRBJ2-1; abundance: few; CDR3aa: CASSIGTGDSGYNEQFF; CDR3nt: TGTGCCAGTAGTATAGGAACGGGGGACTCAGGTTACAATGAGCAGTTCTTC
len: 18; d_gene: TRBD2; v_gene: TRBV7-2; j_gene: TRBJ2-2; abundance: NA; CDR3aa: CASSLGPLAGGLTGELFF; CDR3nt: TGTGCCAGCAGCTTAGGACCCCTAGCGGGGGGGTTAACCGGGGAGCTGTTTTTT
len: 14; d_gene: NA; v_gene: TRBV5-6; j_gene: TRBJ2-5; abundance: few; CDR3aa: CASSSLTVGETQYF; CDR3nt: TGTGCCAGCAGCTCTTTGACAGTGGGGGAGACCCAGTACTTC
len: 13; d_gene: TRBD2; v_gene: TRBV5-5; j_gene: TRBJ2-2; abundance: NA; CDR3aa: CASWAASGGELFF; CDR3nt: TGTGCCTCTTGGGCGGCTAGCGGCGGGGAGCTGTTTTTT
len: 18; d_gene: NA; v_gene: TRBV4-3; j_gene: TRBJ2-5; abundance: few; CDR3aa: CASSQDLGTGTSQETQYF; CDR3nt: TGCGCCAGCAGCCAAGATTTGGGGACGGGGACATCCCAAGAGACCCAGTACTTC
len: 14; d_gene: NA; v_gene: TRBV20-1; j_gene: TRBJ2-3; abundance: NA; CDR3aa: CSAREDSEIDTQYF; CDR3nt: TGCAGTGCTAGAGAGGACAGTGAAATTGATACGCAGTATTTT
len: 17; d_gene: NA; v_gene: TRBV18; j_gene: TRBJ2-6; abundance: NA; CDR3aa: CASSPRVGQSGANVLTF; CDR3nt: TGTGCCAGCTCACCACGGGTTGGGCAATCTGGGGCCAACGTCCTGACTTTC
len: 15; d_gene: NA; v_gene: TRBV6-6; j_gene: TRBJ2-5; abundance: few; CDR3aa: CASSSPTGPRETQYF; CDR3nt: TGTGCCAGCAGTTCCCCGACAGGACCACGGGAGACCCAGTACTTC
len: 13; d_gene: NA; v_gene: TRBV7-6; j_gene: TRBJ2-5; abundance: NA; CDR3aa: CASSLQRSETQYF; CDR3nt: TGTGCCAGCAGCTTACAGCGGTCGGAGACCCAGTACTTC
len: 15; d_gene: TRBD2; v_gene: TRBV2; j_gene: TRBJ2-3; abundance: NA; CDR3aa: CASSEVRGSTDAQYF; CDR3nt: TGTGCCAGCAGTGAAGTGCGGGGGAGCACAGATGCGCAGTATTTT
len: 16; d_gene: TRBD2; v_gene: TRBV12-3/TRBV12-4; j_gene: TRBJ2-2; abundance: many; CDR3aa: CASSFGLAGATGELFF; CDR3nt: TGTGCCAGCAGTTTCGGACTAGCGGGGGCCACCGGGGAGCTGTTTTTT
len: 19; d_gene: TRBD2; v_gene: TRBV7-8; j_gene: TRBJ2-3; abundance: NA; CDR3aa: CASSLLVGGPSVGTDTQYF; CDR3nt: TGTGCCAGCAGCTTATTGGTGGGAGGGCCCTCTGTAGGCACAGATACGCAGTATTTT